What follows are 20 T cell receptor beta chains derived from one specimen sequenced in a study of monozygotic twins with cystic fibrosis (TCRdb year 2021). The library was made by the immunoSEQ multiplex PCR assay. TCRdb holds this immuneACCESS table with in-frame rearrangements only. Some clones are missing; in checked studies, unresolved V genes explain under half, and the rest has no known cause. Recorded for this sample are around 36,000 clones; approximately 72% of them occurred a single time. The top ten constitute around 0.8% of the sample. The sample was blood. The receptors were gathered from a girl aged 10 to 17 with cystic fibrosis.

V and J are TRBV15 and TRBJ2-3; 7 nucleotides agree with TRBD1. Trimming cost V 5 bases and J 4 bases; bases outside gene matches: 6. The CDR3 extends over 14 amino acids. Germline V gene data show CDR1 as LNHNV and CDR2 as YYDKDF (reference sequence). The CDR3: CATSPGTESDTQYF. CDR3 DNA: TGTGCCACCAGCCCTGGGACAGAGTCAGATACGCAGTATTTT. The full variable domain, completed using reference TRBV15 and TRBJ2-3, is DAMVIQNPRYQVTQFGKPVTLSCSQTLNHNVMYWYQQKSSQAPKLLFHYYDKDFNNEADTPDNFQSRRPNTSFCFLDIRSPGLGDTAMYLCATSPGTESDTQYFGPGTRLTVL.

This clone turned up a few times. The DNA of the CDR3 is TGTGCCAGCAGCCGTCGCGAGGGGGATCAGCCCCAGCATTTT. Residues: CASSRREGDQPQHF. The chain is built from TRBV27 and TRBJ1-5, with a possible D match to TRBD1 (6 bases). CDR3 size: 14 residues. Germline V gives CDR1 MNHEY, CDR2 SMNVEV (reference sequence). V lost 6 bases and J 5 bases, leaving 14 bases between the germline ends.

The chain is built from TRBV11-2 and TRBJ2-1; the match to TRBD1 covers 7 bases. The junction had 6 bases not matched to a gene; V was cut back by 5 bases and J by 2 bases. Germline loops: CDR1 SGHAT, CDR2 FQNNGV. This CDR3 has 15 amino acids. CDR3 residues: CASSRNGQAYNEQFF. CDR3 nucleotide sequence: TGTGCCAGCAGCAGGAACGGACAGGCCTACAATGAGCAGTTCTTC.

The chain joins TRBV27 to TRBJ2-7; 8 nucleotides match TRBD1. This CDR3 has 15 amino acids. In germline, CDR1 is MNHEY, CDR2 SMNVEV (reference sequence). The V segment lost 7 bases and the J segment 2 bases; nucleotides outside the gene matches: 10. This CDR3 reads CASIRTGTGPYEQYF. The CDR3 nucleotides read TGTGCCAGCATTCGAACCGGGACAGGTCCCTACGAGCAGTACTTC.

V gene TRBV7-9 combines with J gene TRBJ2-3; no firm D call. The CDR3 has 15 amino acids. V lost 5 bases, J lost 6 bases, and 18 bases lay in between. CDR1 and CDR2 from the germline V gene are SEHNR and FQNEAQ (reference sequence). CDR3 in amino acids: CASSTSTDASDTQYF. The CDR3 DNA follows: TGTGCCAGCAGCACCTCGACGGACGCGTCCGATACGCAGTATTTT. Full variable domain (rest looked up from reference TRBV7-9 and TRBJ2-3): DTGVSQNPRHKITKRGQNVTFRCDPISEHNRLYWYRQTLGQGPEFLTYFQNEAQLEKSRLLSDRFSAERPKGSFSTLEIQRTEQGDSAMYLCASSTSTDASDTQYFGPGTRLTVL.

The V and J genes are TRBV4-2 and TRBJ2-5; D is perhaps TRBD2 (6 bases). The germline V gene encodes CDR1 LGHNA and CDR2 YNFKEQ. The CDR3 is made up of 15 amino acids. Trimming took off 1 base at V and 5 bases at J, with 14 bases between the two ends. The CDR3 nucleotides read TGTGCCAGCAGCCAAGTCGTGGGAGGTAGGGAGACCCAGTACTTC. Translating it yields CASSQVVGGRETQYF.

CDR3 bases: TGTGCCAGCAGCGTAGGTGGACTGAACAATGAGCAGTTCTTC. Translating it yields CASSVGGLNNEQFF. V gene TRBV9 combines with J gene TRBJ2-1; D is possibly TRBD2 (5 bases). The CDR3 covers 14 residues. The germline CDR1 and CDR2 sequences are SGDLS and YYNGEE. Trimming pared 0 bases from V and 5 bases from J, leaving 9 bases between.

The chain joins TRBV6-5 to TRBJ2-2; D unclear. V dropped 2 bases and J dropped 6 bases, with 16 bases sitting between them. CDR1 is MNHEY and CDR2 is SVGAGI in the germline V gene. This CDR3 spans 16 amino acids. The CDR3 sequence: CASSYDRALSAGELFF. In nucleotides, the CDR3 is TGTGCCAGCAGTTACGACCGGGCATTAAGCGCCGGGGAGCTGTTTTTT.

V gene TRBV5-1 combines with J gene TRBJ2-7; 10 positions match TRBD2. Germline V gene data show CDR1 as SGHRS and CDR2 as YFSETQ. This CDR3 has 14 amino acids. The trim removed 7 bases at V and 6 bases at J, leaving 10 bases unmatched. The chain's CDR3 is CASAPLAGDSEQYF. CDR3 in DNA: TGCGCCAGCGCTCCTCTAGCGGGAGACTCCGAGCAGTACTTC.

This chain joins TRBV5-1 and TRBJ1-3; 8 nucleotides align to TRBD1. The trim removed 4 bases at V and 3 bases at J, leaving 3 bases unmatched. CDR3 length: 14 residues. Germline CDR1 reads SGHRS; CDR2 reads YFSETQ. The CDR3 nucleotides are TGCGCCAGCAGCACGACAGGGGATGGAAACACCATATATTTT. This translates into CASSTTGDGNTIYF.

The gene calls are TRBV11-2 and TRBJ2-7; D uncertain. Germline CDR1 is SGHAT and CDR2 is FQNNGV. The CDR3 totals 12 residues. Trimming removed 1 base from V and 3 bases from J, with 4 bases in between. This chain's CDR3 is CASSLAFYEQYV. CDR3 bases: TGTGCCAGCAGCTTAGCGTTCTACGAGCAGTACGTC.

The rearrangement joins TRBV4-3 to TRBJ2-5, with TRBD1 as a possible D gene (5 bases). Trimming removed 1 base at V and 0 bases at J, with 9 bases between. There are 15 residues in the CDR3. Germline V lookup: CDR1 LGHNA, CDR2 YSLEER. CDR3 sequence: CASSQVLTDQETQYF. The DNA for the CDR3 is TGCGCCAGCAGCCAAGTGCTGACAGACCAAGAGACCCAGTACTTC.

The chain employs TRBV16 and TRBJ1-1, with D tentatively TRBD1 (6 bases). This CDR3 spans 13 amino acids. Germline CDR1 KGHSY, CDR2 FQNENV. V lost 2 bases, J lost 7 bases, and 11 bases lay in between. The CDR3 region has the DNA TGTGCCAGCAGCCAACAGGGGAGGAGTGAAGCTTTCTTT. This encodes CASSQQGRSEAFF.

J is TRBJ2-1 and V is TRBV27; 7 nucleotides match TRBD2. The J segment lost 4 bases and the V segment lost 4 bases, leaving 7 bases of the junction unmatched. Germline V gene lookup returns CDR1 MNHEY and CDR2 SMNVEV (reference sequence). This CDR3 is built from 15 residues. CDR3 DNA: TGTGCCAGCAGTTCCCTAGGGAGGGGTTACAATGAGCAGTTCTTC. Its translation is CASSSLGRGYNEQFF.

The rearrangement uses TRBV7-2 and TRBJ2-2, with D unresolved. The CDR3 spans 16 residues. V lost 1 base and J 0 bases, leaving 9 bases between the germline ends. Looked up from germline, CDR1 is SGHTA and CDR2 is FQGNSA. The CDR3 is CASSLVILPNTGELFF. The CDR3 DNA sequence: TGTGCCAGCAGCTTAGTAATACTTCCGAACACCGGGGAGCTGTTTTTT.

This clone came up once. The rearrangement links TRBV27 to TRBJ2-3; the match to TRBD2 covers 15 bases. The CDR3 covers 17 residues. V shed 5 bases, J shed 8 bases, and the junction held 11 bases outside the gene matches. Germline V gene data show CDR1 as MNHEY and CDR2 as SMNVEV (reference sequence). CDR3 sequence (DNA): TGTGCCAGCAGTCCATTGGGACTAGCGGGAGGTCTCCCTACGCAGTATTTT. This encodes CASSPLGLAGGLPTQYF.

The chain has TRBV5-5 and TRBJ2-5; 7 bases map to TRBD1. The CDR3 has 15 residues. Germline CDR1 is SGHKS and CDR2 is YYEKEE (reference sequence). Losses at the gene ends were 1 base for V and 5 bases for J; bases not matched to a gene: 8. In DNA form, the CDR3 reads TGTGCCAGCAGCTTGACAGGGGAGATTTTGGAGACCCAGTACTTC. Translated: CASSLTGEILETQYF.

The J gene is TRBJ2-3, the V gene TRBV2, with no clear D. Trimming cost V 5 bases and J 7 bases, with 22 bases left between them. CDR1 and CDR2 (germline): SNHLY, FYNNEI. The CDR3 has 16 residues. DNA for the CDR3: TGTGCCAGCAGTCCCCATCCGACGCTAGTTCCGCATACGCAGTATTTT. It codes for CASSPHPTLVPHTQYF.

V and J are TRBV12-5 and TRBJ2-1; TRBD2 agrees at 8 bases. The CDR3 is made up of 15 amino acids. Germline CDR1 is LGHNT and CDR2 is FRNRAP. V was pared by 6 bases and J by 4 bases, with 8 bases of the junction left unmatched. The CDR3 loop reads CASGLSGSGYNEQFF. CDR3 DNA: TGTGCTAGTGGGTTAAGCGGGAGTGGGTACAATGAGCAGTTCTTC. Using reference TRBV12-5 and TRBJ2-1 for the parts outside the CDR3, the full variable domain is DARVTQTPRHKVTEMGQEVTMRCQPILGHNTVFWYRQTMMQGLELLAYFRNRAPLDDSGMPKDRFSAEMPDATLATLKIQPSEPRDSAVYFCASGLSGSGYNEQFFGPGTRLTVL.

The V call is TRBV6-5, the J call TRBJ1-2; tentative D call: TRBD1 (6 bases). CDR3 length: 14 amino acids. Germline CDR1 and CDR2: MNHEY and SVGAGI. V was shortened by 2 bases and J by 4 bases, with 11 bases between the two germline ends. Written as DNA, the CDR3 is TGTGCCAGCAGTTACGAGGGGGATAGCTATGGCTACACCTTC. Translation: CASSYEGDSYGYTF.